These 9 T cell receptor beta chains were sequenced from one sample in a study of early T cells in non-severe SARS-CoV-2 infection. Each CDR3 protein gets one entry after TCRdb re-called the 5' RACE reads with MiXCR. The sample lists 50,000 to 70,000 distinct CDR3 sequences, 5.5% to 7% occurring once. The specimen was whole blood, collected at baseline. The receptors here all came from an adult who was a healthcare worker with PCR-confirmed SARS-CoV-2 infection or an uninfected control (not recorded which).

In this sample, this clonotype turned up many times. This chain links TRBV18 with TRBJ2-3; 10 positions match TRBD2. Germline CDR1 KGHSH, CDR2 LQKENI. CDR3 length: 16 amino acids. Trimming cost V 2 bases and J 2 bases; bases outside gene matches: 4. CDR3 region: CASSPGTSAYTDTQYF. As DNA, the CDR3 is TGTGCCAGCTCACCAGGGACTAGCGCCTACACAGATACGCAGTATTTT.

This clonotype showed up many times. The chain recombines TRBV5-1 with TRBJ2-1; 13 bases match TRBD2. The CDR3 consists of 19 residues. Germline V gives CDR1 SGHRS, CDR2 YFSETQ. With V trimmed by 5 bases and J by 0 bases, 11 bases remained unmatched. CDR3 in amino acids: CASRSPGLAGTNSYNEQFF. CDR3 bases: TGCGCCAGCAGGTCGCCGGGACTAGCGGGGACCAACTCCTACAATGAGCAGTTCTTC.

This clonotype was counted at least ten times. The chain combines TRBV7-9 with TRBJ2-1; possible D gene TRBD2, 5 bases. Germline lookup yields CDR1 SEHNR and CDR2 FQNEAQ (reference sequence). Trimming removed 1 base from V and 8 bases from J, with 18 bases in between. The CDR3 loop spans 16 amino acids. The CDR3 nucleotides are TGTGCCAGCAGCTTAGGTGGTTTGCTAGCAAACTATGAGCAGTTCTTC. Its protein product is CASSLGGLLANYEQFF.

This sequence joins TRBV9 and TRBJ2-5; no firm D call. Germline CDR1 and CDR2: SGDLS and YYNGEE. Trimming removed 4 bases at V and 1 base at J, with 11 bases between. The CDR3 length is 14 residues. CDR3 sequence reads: CASSPLVSQETQYF. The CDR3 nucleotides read TGTGCCAGCAGCCCCTTGGTGAGCCAAGAGACCCAGTACTTC.

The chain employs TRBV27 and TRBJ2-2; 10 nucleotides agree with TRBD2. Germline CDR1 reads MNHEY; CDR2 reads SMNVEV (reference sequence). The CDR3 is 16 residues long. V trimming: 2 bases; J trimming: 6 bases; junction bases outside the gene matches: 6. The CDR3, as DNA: TGTGCCAGCAGTTTAGTGGGACTAGCGATGGCCGGGGAGCTGTTTTTT. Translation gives CASSLVGLAMAGELFF.

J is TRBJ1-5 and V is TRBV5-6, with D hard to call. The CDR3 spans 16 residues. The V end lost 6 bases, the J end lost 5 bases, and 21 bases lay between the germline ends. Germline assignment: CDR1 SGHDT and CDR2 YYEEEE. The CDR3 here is CASTTSTRGVDQPQHF. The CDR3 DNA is TGTGCCAGCACCACCTCCACACGGGGTGTAGATCAGCCCCAGCATTTT.

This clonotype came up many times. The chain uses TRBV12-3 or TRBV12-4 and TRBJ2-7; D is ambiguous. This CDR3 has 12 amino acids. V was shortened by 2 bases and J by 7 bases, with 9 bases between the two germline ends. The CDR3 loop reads CASSLIRVEQYF. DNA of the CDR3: TGTGCCAGCAGTTTAATCCGAGTTGAGCAGTACTTC.

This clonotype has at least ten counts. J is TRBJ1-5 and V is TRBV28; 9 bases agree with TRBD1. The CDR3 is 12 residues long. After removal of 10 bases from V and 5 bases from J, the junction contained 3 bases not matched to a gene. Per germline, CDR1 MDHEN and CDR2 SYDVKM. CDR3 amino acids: CATGTGYQPQHF. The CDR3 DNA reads TGTGCCACCGGGACAGGGTATCAGCCCCAGCATTTT.

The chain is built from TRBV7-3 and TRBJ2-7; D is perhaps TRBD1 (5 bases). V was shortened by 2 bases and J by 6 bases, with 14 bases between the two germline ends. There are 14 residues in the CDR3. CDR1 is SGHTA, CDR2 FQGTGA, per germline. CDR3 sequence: CASSLQGGDGEQYF. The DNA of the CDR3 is TGTGCCAGCAGCTTACAGGGTGGAGACGGCGAGCAGTACTTC.